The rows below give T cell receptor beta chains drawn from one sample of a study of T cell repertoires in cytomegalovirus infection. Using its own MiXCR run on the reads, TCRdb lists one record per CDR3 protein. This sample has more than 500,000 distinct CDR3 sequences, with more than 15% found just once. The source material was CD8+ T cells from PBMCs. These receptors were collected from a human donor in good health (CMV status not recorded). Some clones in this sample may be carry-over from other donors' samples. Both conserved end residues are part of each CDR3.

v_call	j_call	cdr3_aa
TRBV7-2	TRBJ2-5	CASSSGQGGTQYF
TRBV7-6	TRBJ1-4	CASSSTGIPNEKLFF
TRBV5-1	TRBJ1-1	CASSLRNLNTEAFF
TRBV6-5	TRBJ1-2	CASCRGESLGYGYTF
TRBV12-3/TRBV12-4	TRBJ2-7	CASKQGAREQYF
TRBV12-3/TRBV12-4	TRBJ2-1	CASSGTADPYNEQFF
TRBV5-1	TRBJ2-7	CASTRGTYEQYF
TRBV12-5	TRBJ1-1	CASGYQNTEAFF
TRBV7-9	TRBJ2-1	CASSPETGRYNEQFF
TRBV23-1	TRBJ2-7	CASSQPGQLTATYEQYF
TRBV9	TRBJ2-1	CASSFDNHEQFF
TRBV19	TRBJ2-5	CASRTGGLEETQYF
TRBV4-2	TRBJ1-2	CASSQETGINGYTF
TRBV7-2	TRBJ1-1	CASSQETPEAFF
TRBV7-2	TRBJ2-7	CASSSWTSLPYEQYF
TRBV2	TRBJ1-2	CASPKSQGGSFGYTF
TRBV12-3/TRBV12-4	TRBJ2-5	CASSSDLTGRETQYF
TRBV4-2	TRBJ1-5	CASSQPGQANQPQHF
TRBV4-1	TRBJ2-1	CASSQGAGDEQFF
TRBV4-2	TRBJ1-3	CASSQDGHTTGNTIYF
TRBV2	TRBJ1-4	CASRVPGQGVPNEKLFF
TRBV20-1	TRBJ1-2	CSASKEVGYTF
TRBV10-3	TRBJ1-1	CAISETGLNTEAFF
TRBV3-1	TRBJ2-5	CASSQDLQFQETQYF
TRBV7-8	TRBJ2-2	CASRKAIAGELFF
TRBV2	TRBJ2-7	CASSEAYLYEQYF
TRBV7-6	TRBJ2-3	CASSPPPDTALLDTQYF
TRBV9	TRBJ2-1	CASTQGGGYYNEQFF
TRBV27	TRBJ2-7	CASRNPGLAGVYEQYF
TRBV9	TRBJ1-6	CASSVGDTYNSPLHF